This T cell receptor (beta chain) was captured in a study of technical replicates of blood from a few donors. This CDR3 spans 15 amino acids. Measured with immunoSEQ multiplex PCR; TCRdb has only the in-frame clones, and not every one. The sample lists more than 13,000 clones, approximately 80% occurring once. V usage is TRBV21-1 and J usage is TRBJ1-2; the table gives TRBD1 as D, unverified against the DNA. TRBV21-1 is designated a pseudogene. The sample was PBMCs. The TCR sequence derives from a human donor in good health. CDR3 sequence: CASSRETGFLRGYTF. As DNA, the CDR3 is TGTGCCAGCAGCCGTGAAACAGGGTTCCTAAGAGGCTACACCTTC.